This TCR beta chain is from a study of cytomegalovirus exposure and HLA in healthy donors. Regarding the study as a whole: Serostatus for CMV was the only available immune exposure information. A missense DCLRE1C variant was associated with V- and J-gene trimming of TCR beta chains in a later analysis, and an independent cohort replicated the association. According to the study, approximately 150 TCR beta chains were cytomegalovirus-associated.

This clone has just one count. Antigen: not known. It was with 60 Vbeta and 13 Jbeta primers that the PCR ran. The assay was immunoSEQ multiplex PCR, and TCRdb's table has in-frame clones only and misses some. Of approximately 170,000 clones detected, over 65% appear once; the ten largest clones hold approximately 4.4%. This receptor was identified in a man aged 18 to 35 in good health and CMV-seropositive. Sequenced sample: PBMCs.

The CDR3 DNA sequence: TGTGCCAGCAGCTTAACTCAGGCAGGGAGGGGCACTGAAGCTTTCTTT. Translated, it gives CASSLTQAGRGTEAFF. The chain recombines TRBV7-3 with TRBJ1-1, with D maybe TRBD1 (5 bases). The CDR3 covers 16 residues. Germline CDR1 SGHTA, CDR2 FQGTGA. The ends were cut back, 0 bases at V and 4 bases at J, with 15 bases in the middle.